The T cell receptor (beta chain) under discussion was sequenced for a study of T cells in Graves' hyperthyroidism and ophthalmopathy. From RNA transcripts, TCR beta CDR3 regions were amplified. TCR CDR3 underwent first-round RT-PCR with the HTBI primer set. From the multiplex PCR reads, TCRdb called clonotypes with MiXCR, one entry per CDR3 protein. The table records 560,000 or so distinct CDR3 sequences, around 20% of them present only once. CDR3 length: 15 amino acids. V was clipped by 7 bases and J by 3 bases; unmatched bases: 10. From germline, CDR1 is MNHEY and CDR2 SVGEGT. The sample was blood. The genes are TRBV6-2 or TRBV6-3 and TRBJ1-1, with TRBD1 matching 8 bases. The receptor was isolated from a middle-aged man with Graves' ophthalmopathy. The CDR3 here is CASTGPGGLYTEAFF. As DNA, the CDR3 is TGTGCCAGCACGGGGCCAGGGGGCCTTTACACTGAAGCTTTCTTT.